This T cell receptor beta chain was recorded in a study of metastatic and nonmetastatic thyroid tumors. Study context: Repertoire comparisons spanned blood and tumor or nodule tissue from malignant and benign thyroid patients. Overall study results and limits: Relative to benign nodules, malignant thyroid tumors were reportedly characterized by significantly elevated TCR beta diversity in blood and tumor.

This clone was found many times. The antigen is undetermined. Trimming took 5 bases from V and 4 from J, leaving 21 bases between them. From germline, CDR1 is DFQATT and CDR2 SNEGSKA (reference sequence). The CDR3 sequence is 16 residues long. TCRdb used MiXCR to call clones anew from the PCR reads. The repertoire holds under 45,000 clones, with 25% to 30% as singletons. Until they underwent thyroid surgery, no patient had received any treatment. The chain couples TRBV20-1 to TRBJ1-5; a weak D match, TRBD1 (5 bases). The sequence was collected from a male donor with papillary thyroid cancer or a benign thyroid nodule (not recorded which). Some clones in this sample may be carry-over from other donors' samples. Sequencing input: blood. The CDR3 here is CSAGRGTPGLNQPQHF. In nucleotides, the CDR3 is TGCAGTGCTGGGAGGGGCACCCCAGGTTTAAATCAGCCCCAGCATTTT.